This T cell receptor beta chain was identified during a study of PD-L1 blockade in urothelial cancer. The wider study: Blood was evaluated 3 weeks (second dose) and 6 weeks after therapy began.

Only in-frame clones appear in the TCRdb table, and some are missing; sequencing was by immunoSEQ multiplex PCR. The sample contains more than 35,000 clones, roughly 90% of which appear only once. This CDR3 spans 15 amino acids. Looked up from germline, CDR1 is SNHLY and CDR2 is FYNNEI. The ends lost 7 bases at V and 4 bases at J; junction bases unmatched: 6. The time point denotes: pretreatment peripheral blood. V and J are TRBV2 and TRBJ2-3, with TRBD1 identical over 12 bases. The sequence was collected from a woman aged 60 to 75 with urothelial cancer. The sequencing here drew on PBMCs, taken around atezolizumab (anti-PD-L1) treatment. CDR3 sequence (DNA): TGTGCCAGCAACCGGGACAGGGGGCGTGCAGATACGCAGTATTTT. Its translation is CASNRDRGRADTQYF. Using reference TRBV2 and TRBJ2-3 for the parts outside the CDR3, the full variable domain is EPEVTQTPSHQVTQMGQEVILRCVPISNHLYFYWYRQILGQKVEFLVSFYNNEISEKSEIFDDQFSVERPDGSNFTLKIRSTKLEDSAMYFCASNRDRGRADTQYFGPGTRLTVL.